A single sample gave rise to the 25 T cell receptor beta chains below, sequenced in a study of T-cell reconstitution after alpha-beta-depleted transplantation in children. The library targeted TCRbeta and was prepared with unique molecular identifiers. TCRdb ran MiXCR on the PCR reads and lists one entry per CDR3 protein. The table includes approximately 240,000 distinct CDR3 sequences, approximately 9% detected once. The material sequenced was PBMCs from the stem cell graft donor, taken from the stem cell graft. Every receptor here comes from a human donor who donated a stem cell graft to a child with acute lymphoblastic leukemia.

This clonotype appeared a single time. CDR3 sequence reads: CASSRPRTGEINEKLFF. The CDR3 coding sequence is TGTGCCAGCTCCCGCCCCCGGACAGGGGAGATTAATGAAAAACTGTTTTTT. V and J are TRBV2 and TRBJ1-4, with TRBD1 matching over 9 bases. The trim removed 8 bases at V and 4 bases at J, leaving 14 bases unmatched. Germline V gene data show CDR1 as SNHLY and CDR2 as FYNNEI. The CDR3 extends over 17 amino acids. The full variable domain, in which reference TRBV2 and TRBJ1-4 provide the parts outside the CDR3, is EPEVTQTPSHQVTQMGQEVILRCVPISNHLYFYWYRQILGQKVEFLVSFYNNEISEKSEIFDDQFSVERPDGSNFTLKIRSTKLEDSAMYFCASSRPRTGEINEKLFFGSGTQLSVL.

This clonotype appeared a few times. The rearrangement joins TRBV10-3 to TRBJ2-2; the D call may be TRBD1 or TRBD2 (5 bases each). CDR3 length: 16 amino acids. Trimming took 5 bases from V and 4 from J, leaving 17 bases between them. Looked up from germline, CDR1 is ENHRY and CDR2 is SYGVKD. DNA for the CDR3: TGTGCCATCAGTCCGGGGCCACAGGCAATCACCGGGGAGCTGTTTTTT. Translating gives CAISPGPQAITGELFF.

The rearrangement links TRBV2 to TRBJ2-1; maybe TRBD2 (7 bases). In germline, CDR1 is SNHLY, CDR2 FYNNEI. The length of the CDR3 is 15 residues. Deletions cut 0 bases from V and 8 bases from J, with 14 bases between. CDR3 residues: CASSEAGGLGHEQFF. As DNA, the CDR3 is TGTGCCAGCAGTGAAGCGGGGGGGCTGGGGCATGAGCAGTTCTTC. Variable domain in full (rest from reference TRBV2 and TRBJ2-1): EPEVTQTPSHQVTQMGQEVILRCVPISNHLYFYWYRQILGQKVEFLVSFYNNEISEKSEIFDDQFSVERPDGSNFTLKIRSTKLEDSAMYFCASSEAGGLGHEQFFGPGTRLTVL.

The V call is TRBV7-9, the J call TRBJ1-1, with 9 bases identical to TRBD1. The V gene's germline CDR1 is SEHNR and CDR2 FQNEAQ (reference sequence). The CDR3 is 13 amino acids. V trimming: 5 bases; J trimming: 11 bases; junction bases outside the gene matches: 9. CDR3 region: CASSPTGGLVAFF. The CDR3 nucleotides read TGTGCCAGCAGCCCTACAGGGGGCTTGGTGGCTTTCTTT.

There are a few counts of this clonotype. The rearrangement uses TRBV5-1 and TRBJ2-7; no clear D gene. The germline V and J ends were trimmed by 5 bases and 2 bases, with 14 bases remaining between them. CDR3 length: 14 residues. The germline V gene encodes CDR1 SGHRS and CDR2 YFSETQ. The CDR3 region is CASRFSSPAYEQYF. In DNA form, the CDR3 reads TGCGCCAGCAGATTCAGCTCCCCCGCCTACGAGCAGTACTTC.

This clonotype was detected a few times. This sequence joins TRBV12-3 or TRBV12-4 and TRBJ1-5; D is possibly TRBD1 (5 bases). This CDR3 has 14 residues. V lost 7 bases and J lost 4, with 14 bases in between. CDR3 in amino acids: CASTDRRVNQPQHF. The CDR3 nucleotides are TGTGCCAGCACCGACAGACGGGTAAATCAGCCCCAGCATTTT.

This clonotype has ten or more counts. The CDR3 DNA follows: TGCGCCAGCACTTCAGGGAGTGGTATAGGCTACACCTTC. Translation gives CASTSGSGIGYTF. J is TRBJ1-2 and V is TRBV10-2; a possible D gene is TRBD1 (5 bases). Trimming took off 7 bases at V and 8 bases at J, with 17 bases between the two ends. The CDR3 consists of 13 residues. Germline CDR1 is WSHSY and CDR2 is SAAADI.

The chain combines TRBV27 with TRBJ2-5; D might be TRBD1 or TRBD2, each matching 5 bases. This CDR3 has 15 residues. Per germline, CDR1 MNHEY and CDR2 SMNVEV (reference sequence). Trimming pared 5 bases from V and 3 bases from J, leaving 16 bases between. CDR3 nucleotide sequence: TGTGCCAGCAGTCCGACTCCGGGACGAAAAGAGACCCAGTACTTC. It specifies CASSPTPGRKETQYF.

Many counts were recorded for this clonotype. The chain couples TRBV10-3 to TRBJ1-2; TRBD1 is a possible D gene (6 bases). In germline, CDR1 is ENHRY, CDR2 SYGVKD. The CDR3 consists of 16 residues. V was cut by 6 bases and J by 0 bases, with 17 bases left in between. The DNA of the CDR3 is TGTGCCATCAGCCAAAATCGGGGACAAGCTAACTATGGCTACACCTTC. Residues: CAISQNRGQANYGYTF.

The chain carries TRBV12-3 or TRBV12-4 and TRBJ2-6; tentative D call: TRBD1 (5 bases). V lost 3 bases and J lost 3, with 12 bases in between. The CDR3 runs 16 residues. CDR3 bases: TGTGCCAGCAGTTTCCAAGGGGCCGGTGGGGCCAACGTCCTGACTTTC. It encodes CASSFQGAGGANVLTF.

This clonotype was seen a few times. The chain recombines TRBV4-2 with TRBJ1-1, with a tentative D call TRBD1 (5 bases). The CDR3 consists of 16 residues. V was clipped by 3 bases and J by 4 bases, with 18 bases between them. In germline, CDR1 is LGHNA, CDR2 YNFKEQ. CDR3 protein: CASSHPRDGSGTEAFF. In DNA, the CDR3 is TGTGCCAGCAGCCATCCTCGGGACGGGAGCGGCACTGAAGCTTTCTTT.

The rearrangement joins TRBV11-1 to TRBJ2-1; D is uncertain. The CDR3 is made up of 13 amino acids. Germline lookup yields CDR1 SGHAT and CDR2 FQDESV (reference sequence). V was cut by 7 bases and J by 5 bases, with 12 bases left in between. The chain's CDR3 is CASTFGVDNEQFF. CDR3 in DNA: TGTGCCAGCACCTTTGGTGTCGACAATGAGCAGTTCTTC.

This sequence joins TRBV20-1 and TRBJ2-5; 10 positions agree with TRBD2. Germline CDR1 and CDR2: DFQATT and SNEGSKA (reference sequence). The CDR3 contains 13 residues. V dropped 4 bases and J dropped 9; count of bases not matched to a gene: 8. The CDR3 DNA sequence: TGCAGTGCTACCGGGAGCGGGGGGGCATCCCAGTACTTC. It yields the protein CSATGSGGASQYF.

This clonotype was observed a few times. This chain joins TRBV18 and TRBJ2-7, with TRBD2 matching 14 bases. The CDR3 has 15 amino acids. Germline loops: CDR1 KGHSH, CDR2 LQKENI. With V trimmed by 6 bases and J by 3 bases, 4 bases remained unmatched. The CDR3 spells CASSPGTSGGYEQYF. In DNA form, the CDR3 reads TGTGCCAGCTCCCCCGGGACTAGCGGGGGCTACGAGCAGTACTTC.

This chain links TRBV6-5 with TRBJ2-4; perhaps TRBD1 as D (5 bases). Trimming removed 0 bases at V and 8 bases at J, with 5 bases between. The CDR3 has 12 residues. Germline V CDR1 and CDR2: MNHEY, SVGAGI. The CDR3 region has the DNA TGTGCCAGCAGTTACTCAGGGGACATTCAGTACTTC. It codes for CASSYSGDIQYF.

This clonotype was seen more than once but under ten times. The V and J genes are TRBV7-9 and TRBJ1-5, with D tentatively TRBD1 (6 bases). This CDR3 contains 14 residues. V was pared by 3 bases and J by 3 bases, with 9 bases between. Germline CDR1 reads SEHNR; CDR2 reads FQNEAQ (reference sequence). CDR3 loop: CASSFGDNNQPQHF. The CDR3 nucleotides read TGTGCCAGCAGCTTTGGGGACAACAATCAGCCCCAGCATTTT.

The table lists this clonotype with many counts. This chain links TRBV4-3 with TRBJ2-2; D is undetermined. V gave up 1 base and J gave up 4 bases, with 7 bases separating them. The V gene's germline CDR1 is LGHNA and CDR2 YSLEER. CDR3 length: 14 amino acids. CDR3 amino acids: CASSQGSPTGELFF. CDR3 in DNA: TGCGCCAGCAGCCAAGGATCCCCCACCGGGGAGCTGTTTTTT.

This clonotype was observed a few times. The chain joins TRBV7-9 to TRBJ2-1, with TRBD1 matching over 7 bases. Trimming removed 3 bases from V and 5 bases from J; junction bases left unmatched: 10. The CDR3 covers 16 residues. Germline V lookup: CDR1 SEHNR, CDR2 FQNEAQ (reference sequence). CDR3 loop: CASSFLGGQAHNEQFF. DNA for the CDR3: TGTGCCAGCAGCTTCCTAGGAGGACAGGCCCACAATGAGCAGTTCTTC.

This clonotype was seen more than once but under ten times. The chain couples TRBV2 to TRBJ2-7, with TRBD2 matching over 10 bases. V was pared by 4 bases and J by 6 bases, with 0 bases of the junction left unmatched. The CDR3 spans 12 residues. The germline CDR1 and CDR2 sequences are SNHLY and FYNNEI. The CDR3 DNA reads TGTGCCAGCAGTGGGACTAGCGGCGAGCAGTACTTC. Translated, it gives CASSGTSGEQYF.

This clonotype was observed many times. In nucleotides, the CDR3 is TGCGCCAGCAGCTTGGATATATTGGCGACTGAAGCTTTCTTT. Its protein is CASSLDILATEAFF. The chain uses TRBV5-1 and TRBJ1-1; D gene unclear. CDR1 is SGHRS, CDR2 YFSETQ, per germline. The CDR3 is made up of 14 amino acids. V gave up 0 bases and J gave up 5 bases, with 11 bases separating them.

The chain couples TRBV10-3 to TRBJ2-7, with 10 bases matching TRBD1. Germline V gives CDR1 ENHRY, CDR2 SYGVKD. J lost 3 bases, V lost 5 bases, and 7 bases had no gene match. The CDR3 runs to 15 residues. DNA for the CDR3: TGTGCCATCAGTCCCGGGACAGGGGCCAACTACGAGCAGTACTTC. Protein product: CAISPGTGANYEQYF.

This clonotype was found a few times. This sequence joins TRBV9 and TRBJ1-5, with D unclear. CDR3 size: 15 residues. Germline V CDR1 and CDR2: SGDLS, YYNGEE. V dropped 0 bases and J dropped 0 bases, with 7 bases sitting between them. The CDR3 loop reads CASSVGGFSNQPQHF. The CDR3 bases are TGTGCCAGCAGCGTAGGCGGGTTTAGCAATCAGCCCCAGCATTTT.

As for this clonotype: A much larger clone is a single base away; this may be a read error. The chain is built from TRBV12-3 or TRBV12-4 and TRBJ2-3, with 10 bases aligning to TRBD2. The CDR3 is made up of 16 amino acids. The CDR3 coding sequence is TGTGCCAGCAGTCCCAGGACTAGCGGCCTCACAGATACGGAGTATTTT. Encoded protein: CASSPRTSGLTDTEYF.

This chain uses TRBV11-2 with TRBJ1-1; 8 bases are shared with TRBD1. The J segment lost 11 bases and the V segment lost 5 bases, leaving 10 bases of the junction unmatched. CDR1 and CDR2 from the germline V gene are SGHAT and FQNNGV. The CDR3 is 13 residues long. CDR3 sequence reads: CASSPGQGRGAFF. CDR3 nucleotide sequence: TGTGCCAGCAGCCCAGGACAGGGCCGTGGGGCTTTCTTT.

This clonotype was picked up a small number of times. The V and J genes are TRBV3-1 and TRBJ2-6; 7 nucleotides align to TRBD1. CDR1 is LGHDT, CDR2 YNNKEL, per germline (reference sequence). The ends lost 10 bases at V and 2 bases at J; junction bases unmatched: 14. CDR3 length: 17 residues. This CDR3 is CATSRRRGGTGANVLTF. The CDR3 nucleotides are TGTGCCACCTCCCGACGAAGAGGGGGCACTGGGGCCAACGTCCTGACTTTC.